A selection of T cell receptor beta chains follows, all from one sample in a study of post-analysis software for immune sequencing data. One entry per CDR3 protein results from TCRdb running MiXCR on the PCR reads. Among about half a million distinct CDR3 sequences listed, 30% to 40% were seen once. Source material: blood. The receptors here all came from a girl between 2 and 17 years old with multiple sclerosis. Each CDR3 is given with its conserved first and last residue. The D gene is left open where the match is weak. Clone size is given for some rows only: seen once, a few or many times, or a class if the clone is expanded.

size	D	V	J	CDR3	DNA
few	.	TRBV18	TRBJ1-3	CASSPGRFSSGNTIYF	TGTGCCAGCTCACCAGGACGCTTCTCCTCTGGAAACACCATATATTTT
.	TRBD1	TRBV5-1	TRBJ1-1	CASSPGQVTEAFF	TGCGCCAGCAGCCCCGGACAGGTCACTGAAGCTTTCTTT
.	.	TRBV12-3/TRBV12-4	TRBJ2-7	CASKEDISSYNEQYF	TGTGCCAGCAAGGAGGACATCAGCTCCTACAATGAGCAGTACTTC
.	.	TRBV27	TRBJ2-5	CASSPGGRRYF	TGTGCCAGCAGCCCGGGCGGACGGAGGTACTTC
.	.	TRBV20-1	TRBJ2-5	CSAAPGGRGETQYF	TGCAGTGCCGCGCCGGGGGGCCGGGGAGAGACCCAGTACTTC
few	TRBD2	TRBV20-1	TRBJ2-1	CSATGLAGGPTSGGGNEQFF	TGCAGTGCCACGGGACTAGCGGGGGGGCCGACCTCCGGTGGGGGCAATGAGCAGTTCTTC
few	.	TRBV20-1	TRBJ1-4	CSARLGASEKLFF	TGCAGTGCTAGACTGGGGGCGAGTGAAAAACTGTTTTTT
few	.	TRBV10-3	TRBJ2-4	CAISEFEGTKNIQYF	TGTGCCATCAGTGAATTTGAGGGGACCAAAAACATTCAGTACTTC
.	TRBD2	TRBV6-1	TRBJ2-1	CASSEDSGGINEQFF	TGTGCCAGCAGTGAAGATAGCGGGGGTATCAATGAGCAGTTCTTC
few	.	TRBV6-1	TRBJ2-1	CASSRDPRYSEQFF	TGTGCCAGCAGTCGGGATCCTCGCTACAGTGAGCAGTTCTTC
few	.	TRBV20-1	TRBJ2-5	CSASQDQETQYF	TGCAGTGCCAGTCAGGACCAAGAGACCCAGTACTTC
.	.	TRBV7-9	TRBJ2-3	CASSLAKRGTDTQYF	TGTGCCAGCAGCTTAGCGAAACGGGGCACAGATACGCAGTATTTT
few	.	TRBV7-8	TRBJ2-7	CASSSGSAPVLIYEQYF	TGTGCCAGCAGCTCCGGGTCTGCGCCAGTTCTGATCTACGAGCAGTACTTC
few	.	TRBV7-3	TRBJ2-7	CASSQGDPYEQYF	TGTGCCAGCAGTCAAGGGGACCCATACGAGCAGTACTTC
.	TRBD1	TRBV29-1	TRBJ1-2	CSADRDYGYTF	TGCAGCGCCGACAGGGACTATGGCTACACCTTC
.	TRBD2	TRBV5-1	TRBJ2-5	CASSLFSGGAGQETQYF	TGCGCCAGCAGCTTGTTTAGCGGGGGGGCCGGACAAGAGACCCAGTACTTC
.	.	TRBV6-2/TRBV6-3	TRBJ2-2	CASSYEGTTGELFF	TGTGCCAGCAGTTACGAGGGTACCACCGGGGAGCTGTTTTTT
.	.	TRBV6-2/TRBV6-3	TRBJ1-1	CASTRTIRTEAFF	TGTGCCAGCACCAGGACGATAAGGACTGAAGCTTTCTTT
.	.	TRBV4-1	TRBJ2-6	CASSQHRDGANVLTF	TGCGCCAGCAGCCAGCACAGGGATGGGGCCAACGTCCTGACTTTC
few	.	TRBV20-1	TRBJ1-1	CSARDRLSPGAFF	TGCAGTGCTAGAGATAGACTCTCGCCGGGAGCTTTCTTT
few	.	TRBV2	TRBJ2-7	CASSANPTGQYF	TGTGCCAGCAGTGCGAACCCCACCGGGCAGTACTTC
.	.	TRBV4-1	TRBJ1-4	CASSQDQLDEKLFF	TGCGCCAGCAGCCAAGATCAGCTCGATGAAAAACTGTTTTTT
.	.	TRBV7-2	TRBJ2-7	CASSLASPAGSYEQYF	TGTGCCAGCAGCTTAGCTTCACCAGCGGGTTCCTACGAGCAGTACTTC
few	.	TRBV5-1	TRBJ2-3	CASSLAAGITDTQYF	TGCGCCAGCAGCTTGGCGGCGGGGATCACAGATACGCAGTATTTT
.	.	TRBV10-2	TRBJ2-1	CASSEVSGRPYNEQFF	TGCGCCAGCAGTGAGGTGTCAGGGAGGCCCTACAATGAGCAGTTCTTC
few	TRBD1	TRBV6-2/TRBV6-3	TRBJ1-1	CASSYSRGTGEMNTEAFF	TGTGCCAGCAGTTACTCGCGGGGGACAGGAGAAATGAACACTGAAGCTTTCTTT
few	.	TRBV5-1	TRBJ2-1	CASGDSLATSSYNEQFF	TGCGCCAGCGGGGACAGCTTGGCGACTAGCTCCTACAATGAGCAGTTCTTC
.	TRBD1	TRBV6-5	TRBJ2-5	CASSPEGAETQETQYF	TGTGCCAGCAGCCCCGAGGGGGCAGAAACTCAAGAGACCCAGTACTTC
few	TRBD1	TRBV24-1	TRBJ2-5	CATSGTQGVMETQYF	TGTGCCACCAGCGGTACCCAGGGGGTTATGGAGACCCAGTACTTC
.	TRBD1	TRBV27	TRBJ1-1	CASSFGPDRDTEAFF	TGTGCCAGCAGTTTCGGCCCCGACAGGGACACTGAAGCTTTCTTT
.	.	TRBV7-2	TRBJ1-6	CASSLVEGNSPLHF	TGTGCCAGCAGCTTAGTAGAGGGAAATTCACCCCTCCACTTT
.	TRBD1	TRBV6-5	TRBJ1-2	CASSRTGKNYGYTF	TGTGCCAGCAGTAGGACAGGGAAAAACTATGGCTACACCTTC
many	.	TRBV20-1	TRBJ1-2	CSARVGAYGYTF	TGCAGTGCTAGAGTAGGGGCCTATGGCTACACCTTC
.	TRBD2	TRBV11-2	TRBJ2-5	CASSSGTSGGPWKETQYF	TGTGCCAGCAGCTCCGGGACTAGCGGGGGGCCGTGGAAAGAGACCCAGTACTTC
.	TRBD1	TRBV10-3	TRBJ2-5	CAIRGQGQGTQYF	TGTGCCATCAGGGGACAGGGGCAAGGGACCCAGTACTTC
.	.	TRBV4-1	TRBJ2-1	CASSQSGSSYNEQFF	TGCGCCAGCAGCCAATCCGGGAGCTCCTACAATGAGCAGTTCTTC
few	.	TRBV6-1	TRBJ2-7	CASSAGTLGYEQYF	TGTGCCAGCAGTGCCGGGACTCTGGGCTACGAGCAGTACTTC
many	.	TRBV29-1	TRBJ2-5	CSVGWLGETQYF	TGCAGCGTCGGGTGGTTGGGAGAGACCCAGTACTTC
few	.	TRBV9	TRBJ2-7	CASSSEQYF	TGTGCCAGCAGCAGCGAGCAGTACTTC
.	.	TRBV4-2	TRBJ1-2	CAGSQDSRGDYGYTF	TGTGCCGGCAGCCAAGATAGTAGGGGTGACTATGGCTACACCTTC
.	TRBD1	TRBV10-3	TRBJ1-1	CAIRTDRGLTEAFF	TGTGCCATCAGGACGGACAGGGGGCTCACTGAAGCTTTCTTT
few	.	TRBV3-1	TRBJ2-7	CASSLPGHPRDEQYF	TGTGCCAGCAGCCTTCCGGGACACCCTCGGGACGAGCAGTACTTC
few	.	TRBV20-1	TRBJ1-1	CSARDGRTNTEAFF	TGCAGTGCTAGGGACGGTAGGACGAACACTGAAGCTTTCTTT
.	.	TRBV20-1	TRBJ2-3	CSAREVEAFPDTQYF	TGCAGTGCTAGAGAAGTGGAGGCCTTCCCAGATACGCAGTATTTT
.	.	TRBV5-1	TRBJ2-3	CASSWDSRDTQYF	TGCGCCAGCAGCTGGGACTCCCGAGATACGCAGTATTTT
.	.	TRBV7-2	TRBJ1-5	CASSLDASNQPQHF	TGTGCCAGCAGCTTAGATGCAAGCAATCAGCCCCAGCATTTT
.	TRBD2	TRBV20-1	TRBJ2-3	CSAQRGGTDTQYF	TGCAGTGCCCAGCGGGGGGGCACAGATACGCAGTATTTT
.	.	TRBV15	TRBJ2-6	CATSTLLGGANVLTF	TGTGCCACCAGCACCCTCCTGGGTGGGGCCAACGTCCTGACTTTC
.	TRBD1	TRBV20-1	TRBJ1-5	CSARATGGQPQHF	TGCAGTGCTAGAGCGACAGGGGGCCAGCCCCAGCATTTT
.	.	TRBV20-1	TRBJ2-3	CSATIQSSNPDTQYF	TGCAGTGCGACCATACAGTCATCTAATCCAGATACGCAGTATTTT
.	TRBD2	TRBV6-5	TRBJ2-3	CASSYSSWRGGTDTQYF	TGTGCCAGCAGTTACTCGAGCTGGCGGGGGGGAACAGATACGCAGTATTTT
.	.	TRBV3-1	TRBJ1-2	CASSQDAGRGGYTF	TGTGCCAGCAGCCAAGATGCGGGGCGAGGAGGCTACACCTTC
few	TRBD1	TRBV6-5	TRBJ1-2	CASSYTGTGGGYTF	TGTGCCAGCAGTTACACGGGGACAGGGGGAGGCTACACCTTC